Presented here are 10 T cell receptor beta chains from one specimen sequenced in a study of Tregs in tolerant kidney transplant recipients. The method was immunoSEQ multiplex PCR; TCRdb's version includes in-frame clones alone and lacks a portion of them. The data show under 300,000 clones, about four fifths seen once. Material: CD4+ T cells from blood. These receptors all come from a human donor in good health.

The rearrangement uses TRBV6-6 and TRBJ2-3; D gene uncertain. The CDR3 spans 13 residues. V was trimmed by 6 bases and J by 0 bases, leaving 7 bases between them. Looked up from germline, CDR1 is MNHNY and CDR2 is SVGAGI (reference sequence). The CDR3 sequence is CASRTSSTDTQYF. DNA for the CDR3: TGTGCCAGCAGGACCTCAAGCACAGATACGCAGTATTTT.

This chain joins TRBV18 and TRBJ1-3, with 8 bases lining up with TRBD1. Looked up from germline, CDR1 is KGHSH and CDR2 is LQKENI. The CDR3 consists of 19 residues. The V gene end was trimmed by 0 bases and the J gene end by 0 bases; junction bases not matched to a gene: 10. The CDR3 DNA is TGTGCCAGCTCACCACCCCTCAGGGGGCGAAACTACTCTGGAAACACCATATATTTT. As protein: CASSPPLRGRNYSGNTIYF.

This sequence joins TRBV7-2 and TRBJ2-7, with D possibly matching TRBD2 (5 bases). The CDR3 contains 13 residues. Germline CDR1 SGHTA, CDR2 FQGNSA. Trimming cost V 1 base and J 3 bases, with 7 bases left between them. The CDR3 nucleotides are TGTGCCAGCAGCTTAGGACGGGACTACGAGCAGTACTTC. It specifies CASSLGRDYEQYF.

This chain uses TRBV19 with TRBJ2-5; D is uncertain. Germline lookup yields CDR1 LNHDA and CDR2 SQIVND (reference sequence). V was pared by 2 bases and J by 2 bases, with 6 bases between. The CDR3 contains 13 residues. CDR3 in amino acids: CASSISAQETQYF. In DNA, the CDR3 is TGTGCCAGTAGTATATCCGCACAAGAGACCCAGTACTTC.

V gene TRBV2 combines with J gene TRBJ1-1, with D uncertain. Germline V gene sequence: CDR1 SNHLY, CDR2 FYNNEI. V lost 6 bases to trimming and J lost 5 bases, with 16 bases between them. This CDR3 region has 14 residues. In DNA form, the CDR3 reads TGTGCCAGCAGGCTAGCAGGAGGCGGGACTGAAGCTTTCTTT. This encodes CASRLAGGGTEAFF.

The genes are TRBV10-2 and TRBJ2-1, with TRBD2 matching over 12 bases. The germline gives CDR1 WSHSY, CDR2 SAAADI. V shed 0 bases and J 4 bases; nucleotides not matched to a gene: 7. This CDR3 region has 18 residues. This chain's CDR3 is CASSESPTSGGWYNEQFF. In DNA form, the CDR3 reads TGCGCCAGCAGTGAGTCGCCAACTAGCGGGGGGTGGTACAATGAGCAGTTCTTC.

This clone appeared once. The rearrangement uses TRBV5-1 and TRBJ1-1; unclear D gene. This CDR3 spans 15 amino acids. Trimming pared 0 bases from V and 3 bases from J, leaving 12 bases between. The V gene's germline CDR1 is SGHRS and CDR2 YFSETQ. The CDR3 reads CASSLDPPLDTEAFF. CDR3 sequence (DNA): TGCGCCAGCAGCTTGGACCCTCCATTGGACACTGAAGCTTTCTTT. Filled out from reference TRBV5-1 and TRBJ1-1, the complete variable domain reads KAGVTQTPRYLIKTRGQQVTLSCSPISGHRSVSWYQQTPGQGLQFLFEYFSETQRNKGNFPGRFSGRQFSNSRSEMNVSTLELGDSALYLCASSLDPPLDTEAFFGQGTRLTVV.

The chain links TRBV5-4 to TRBJ2-7; D possibly corresponds to TRBD2 (5 bases). The V gene lost 0 bases and the J gene lost 5 bases, with 12 bases spanning the gap. The CDR3 is made up of 14 amino acids. Germline V lookup: CDR1 SGHNT, CDR2 YYREEE (reference sequence). Written as DNA, the CDR3 is TGTGCCAGCAGCTTGGCCGGCGGGCGTGACGAGCAGTACTTC. Amino acid sequence: CASSLAGGRDEQYF. The full variable domain, in which reference TRBV5-4 and TRBJ2-7 provide the parts outside the CDR3, is ETGVTQSPTHLIKTRGQQVTLRCSSQSGHNTVSWYQQALGQGPQFIFQYYREEENGRGNFPPRFSGLQFPNYSSELNVNALELDDSALYLCASSLAGGRDEQYFGPGTRLTVT.

This clone was picked up one time. This chain uses TRBV5-4 with TRBJ1-3, with D perhaps TRBD1 (6 bases). V was shortened by 3 bases and J by 0 bases, with 10 bases between the two germline ends. CDR1 SGHNT and CDR2 YYREEE come from the germline V gene (reference sequence). This CDR3 has 15 amino acids. The CDR3 region is CASSSDSHSGNTIYF. Written as DNA, the CDR3 is TGTGCCAGCAGCTCGGACAGCCACTCTGGAAACACCATATATTTT.

The chain carries TRBV7-8 and TRBJ1-1, with D hard to call. The length of the CDR3 is 13 residues. V was cut by 2 bases and J by 3 bases, with 7 bases left in between. Germline lookup yields CDR1 SGHVS and CDR2 FQNEAQ. The CDR3 sequence is CASSLFRDTEAFF. Here the CDR3 DNA reads TGTGCCAGCAGCTTATTCCGGGACACTGAAGCTTTCTTT. Variable domain in full (rest from reference TRBV7-8 and TRBJ1-1): GAGVSQSPRYKVAKRGQDVALRCDPISGHVSLFWYQQALGQGPEFLTYFQNEAQLDKSGLPSDRFFAERPEGSVSTLKIQRTQQEDSAVYLCASSLFRDTEAFFGQGTRLTVV.